This T cell receptor (beta chain) was recovered during a study of spatial heterogeneity in lung cancer. Overall study: Strong correlation linked TCR transcript counts in tumor regions to a T cell module score derived from matched bulk RNA-seq. Whole-study results and caveats: Alpha and beta chain coverage of tumor T cells was estimated at about 7.3% and 13%, respectively. Ubiquitous and regional nonsynonymous mutations were each tracked by the matching count of ubiquitous or regional expanded TCRs. For expanded intratumoral alpha and beta TCRs, counts tracked tumor mutation counts.

In this sample, this clonotype turned up many times. Its antigen is as yet unknown. Trimming stripped 2 bases from V and 1 base from J, with 11 bases between. This CDR3 comprises 16 residues. CDR1 and CDR2 (germline): SGHAT, FQNNGV. Time point indicated: sample taken at primary tumor resection. Each CDR3 protein gets one entry after TCRdb re-called the 5' RACE reads with MiXCR. Here the sample spans 9,000 to 13,000 distinct CDR3 sequences, about an eighth being singletons. This material consisted of lung tumor tissue, taken at surgery. The J gene is TRBJ2-2, the V gene TRBV11-2; maybe TRBD2 (5 bases). The TCR sequence derives from a male donor with early-stage non-small cell lung cancer. Here the CDR3 DNA reads TGTGCCAGCAGCTTAAGGGCAGGAGGGAACACCGGGGAGCTGTTTTTT. Its protein product is CASSLRAGGNTGELFF.